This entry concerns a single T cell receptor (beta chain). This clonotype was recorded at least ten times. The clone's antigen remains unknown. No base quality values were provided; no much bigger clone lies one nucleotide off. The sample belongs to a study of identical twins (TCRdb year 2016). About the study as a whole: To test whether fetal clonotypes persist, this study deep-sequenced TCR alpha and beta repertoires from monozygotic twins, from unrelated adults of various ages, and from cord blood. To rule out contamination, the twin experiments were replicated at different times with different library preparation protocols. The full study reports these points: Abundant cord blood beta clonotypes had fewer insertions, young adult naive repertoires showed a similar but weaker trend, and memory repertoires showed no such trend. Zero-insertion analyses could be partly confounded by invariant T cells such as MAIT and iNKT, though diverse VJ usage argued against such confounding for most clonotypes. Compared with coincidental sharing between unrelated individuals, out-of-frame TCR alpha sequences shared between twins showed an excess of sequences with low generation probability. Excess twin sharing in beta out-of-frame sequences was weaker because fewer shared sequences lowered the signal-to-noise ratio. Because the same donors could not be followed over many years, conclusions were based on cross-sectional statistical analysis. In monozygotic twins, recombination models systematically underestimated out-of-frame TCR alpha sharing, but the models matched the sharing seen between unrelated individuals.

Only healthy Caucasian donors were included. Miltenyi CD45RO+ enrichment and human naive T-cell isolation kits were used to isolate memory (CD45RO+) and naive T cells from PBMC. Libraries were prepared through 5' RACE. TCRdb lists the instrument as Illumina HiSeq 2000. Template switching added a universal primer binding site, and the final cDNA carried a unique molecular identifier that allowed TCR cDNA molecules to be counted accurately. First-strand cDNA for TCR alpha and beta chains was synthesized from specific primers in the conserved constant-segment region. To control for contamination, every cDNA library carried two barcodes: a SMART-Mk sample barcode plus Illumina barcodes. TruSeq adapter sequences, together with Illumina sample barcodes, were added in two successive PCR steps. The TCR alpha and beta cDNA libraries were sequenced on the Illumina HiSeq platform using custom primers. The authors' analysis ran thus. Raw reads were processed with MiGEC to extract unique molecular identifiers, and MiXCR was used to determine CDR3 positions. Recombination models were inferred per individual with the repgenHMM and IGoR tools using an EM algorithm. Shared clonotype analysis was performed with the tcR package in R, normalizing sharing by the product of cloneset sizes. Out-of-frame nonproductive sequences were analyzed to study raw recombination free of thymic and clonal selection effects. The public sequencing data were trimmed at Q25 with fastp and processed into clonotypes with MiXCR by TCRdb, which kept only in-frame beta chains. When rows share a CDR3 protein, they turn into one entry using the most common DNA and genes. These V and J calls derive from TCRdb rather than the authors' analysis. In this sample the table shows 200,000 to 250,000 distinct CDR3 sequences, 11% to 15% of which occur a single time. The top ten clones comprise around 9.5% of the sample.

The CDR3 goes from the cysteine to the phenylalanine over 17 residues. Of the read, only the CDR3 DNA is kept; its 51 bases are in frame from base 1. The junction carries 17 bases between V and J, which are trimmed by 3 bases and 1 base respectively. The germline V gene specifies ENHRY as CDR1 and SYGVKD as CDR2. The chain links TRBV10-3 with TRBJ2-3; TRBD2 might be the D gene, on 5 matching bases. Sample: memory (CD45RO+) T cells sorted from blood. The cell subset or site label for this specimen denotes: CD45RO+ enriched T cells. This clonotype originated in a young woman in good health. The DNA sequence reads TGTGCCATCAGTGAAGGGTTGTCCAGCGGAGGCACAGATACGCAGTATTTT. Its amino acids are CAISEGLSSGGTDTQYF.